This TCR beta chain was documented in a study of preoperative IRX-2 immunotherapy in early breast cancer. Treatment here: preoperative locoregional IRX-2 cytokine immunotherapy. Samples came from a phase Ib trial of preoperative locoregional IRX-2 cytokine immunotherapy. Sequenced by immunoSEQ multiplex PCR; TCRdb stores in-frame clones only, minus some. The sample has around 24,000 clones; approximately 77% are singletons. With V trimmed by 5 bases and J by 8 bases, 17 bases remained unmatched. The CDR3 has 19 residues. CDR1 SGHNT and CDR2 YENEEA come from the germline V gene. Sequenced material: lymph node tissue, taken after IRX-2 immunotherapy. The chain employs TRBV11-3 and TRBJ2-1; 14 nucleotides agree with TRBD2. The sequence was collected from a human donor with breast cancer. CDR3 region: CASSQGLAGVTLRGDEQFF. The DNA for the CDR3 is TGTGCCAGCAGCCAGGGACTAGCGGGAGTGACCCTTCGGGGCGATGAGCAGTTCTTC.